This T cell receptor (beta chain) was found in a study of regulatory T cells in long-lasting Graves disease (TCRdb year 2021). About the study as a whole: Persistent Graves' disease was defined as persistently positive TSH receptor autoantibodies together with antithyroid drug treatment for over 5 years. Peripheral blood TCR sequencing and RNA sequencing compared persistent Graves' disease patients with newly diagnosed Graves' disease patients. The study took place in China and was registered as a clinical trial. A total of 33 samples were covered by TCR sequencing, comprising roughly 13 persistent and roughly 20 newly diagnosed Graves' disease patients. Persistent Graves' disease patients in the clinical cohort had taken antithyroid drugs for 9.5 to 13 years on average.

The germline V gene encodes CDR1 DFQATT and CDR2 SNEGSKA (reference sequence). Taken from cysteine to phenylalanine, the CDR3 has 15 residues. CDR3 DNA is the only sequence kept; it has 45 bases, read in frame from the first base. V and J lose 1 base and 0 bases, and a span of 12 bases separates them. Receptor libraries were prepared by multiplex PCR. Sequencing took place on an Illumina HiSeq 4000. TCR beta libraries were built with iRepertoire HTBI primers and Arm-PCR amplification of CDR3 regions. Before sequencing, the PCR products went through gel purification. As for how the authors treated the data: A total of 60 to 80 TRBV and some 15 TRBJ segments were identified across samples and were used for gene usage analysis of CDR3 amino acid clonotypes. COPE and FqMerger were used to merge the filtered high-quality paired reads into contigs. BLAST was used to align contigs to IMGT TRBV, TRBD and TRBJ reference genes, with CDR3 defined following IMGT. Any clonotype with a frequency above 0.1% was classified as a highly expanded clone. Repertoire diversity was measured by Shannon entropy, and V-J evenness by the Gini coefficient. A clonotype found in more than one individual was treated as public. TCRdb reran the public reads through fastp at Q25 and MiXCR, keeping productive beta chains. Each CDR3 protein appears once, grouped with its most common genes and DNA. These V and J calls derive from TCRdb rather than the authors' analysis. The sample includes 400,000 to 500,000 distinct CDR3 sequences, with roughly a fifth observed a single time. Roughly 7% of the sample is taken by the ten largest.

The sample's time point label, decoded: persistent/refractory GD, antithyroid drugs over 5 years with positive TRAb. For both TCR sequencing and RNA sequencing, RNA was extracted from PBMCs using TRIzol. Graves' disease was diagnosed according to American Thyroid Association guidelines. Recruitment of patients was carried out at an endocrinology department in Xi'an, China. From each patient, nine milliliters of peripheral blood was collected into an EDTA anticoagulant tube. Ficoll Paque Plus density gradient separation was used to isolate PBMCs, and no further T cell sorting was done. An Agilent 2100 Bioanalyzer and agarose gel were used to check RNA quality, and a NanoDrop 2000 was used to measure RNA concentration. The paper as a whole reports these results and caveats: A larger number of public clonotypes was shared among persistent patients (more than 2,500) than among newly diagnosed patients (approximately 1,000). Because the primary lesion, thyroid tissue, could not be accessed, the study looked at peripheral blood alone. TRBV28, TRBJ1-2 and TRBJ2-5 were preferentially used in persistent disease, while TRBV20-1 and TRBJ2-1 were favored in newly diagnosed disease. As a limitation, the authors acknowledged that the small sample size may reduce accuracy. Only the TCR beta chain was sequenced and analyzed. Compared with newly diagnosed patients, persistent Graves' disease patients had lower TCR Shannon entropy and fewer highly expanded clones, which suggests clonal expansion.

Concerning this clonotype: Its antigen target is currently unknown. No quality values exist for individual bases; no much larger clone is one base distant.

The sequence was obtained from a female donor with Graves disease. The chain joins TRBV20-1 to TRBJ1-1; TRBD1 might be the D gene, on 6 matching bases. Here the sequenced sample was peripheral blood mononuclear cells (PBMCs), taken when the disease was refractory, from a patient treated with antithyroid drugs. The DNA reads as follows: TGCAGTGCTAGAGCGCTAGGGGGAATGAACACTGAAGCTTTCTTT. This yields the protein CSARALGGMNTEAFF.